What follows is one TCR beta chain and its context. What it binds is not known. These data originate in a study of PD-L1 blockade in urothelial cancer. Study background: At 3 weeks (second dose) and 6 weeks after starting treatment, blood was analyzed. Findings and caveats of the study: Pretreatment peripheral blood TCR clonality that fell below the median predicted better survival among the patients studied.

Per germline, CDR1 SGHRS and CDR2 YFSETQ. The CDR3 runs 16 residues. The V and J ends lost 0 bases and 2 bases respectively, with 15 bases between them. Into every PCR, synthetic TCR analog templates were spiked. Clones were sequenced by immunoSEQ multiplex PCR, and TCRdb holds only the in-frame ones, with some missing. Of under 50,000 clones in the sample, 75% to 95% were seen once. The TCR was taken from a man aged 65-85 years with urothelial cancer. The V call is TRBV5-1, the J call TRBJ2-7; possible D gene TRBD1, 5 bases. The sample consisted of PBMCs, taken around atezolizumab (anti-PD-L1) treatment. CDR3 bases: TGCGCCAGCAGCTTGGGCCAGGGCTTAAGCCCCTACGAGCAGTACTTC. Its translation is CASSLGQGLSPYEQYF. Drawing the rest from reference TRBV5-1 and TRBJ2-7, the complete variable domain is KAGVTQTPRYLIKTRGQQVTLSCSPISGHRSVSWYQQTPGQGLQFLFEYFSETQRNKGNFPGRFSGRQFSNSRSEMNVSTLELGDSALYLCASSLGQGLSPYEQYFGPGTRLTVT.